This T cell receptor beta chain was sequenced for a study of blood T cell repertoires in COVID-19. TCRdb's table, derived via immunoSEQ multiplex PCR, lists solely in-frame clones and lacks some. Of about 160,000 clones in the sample, roughly 85% are singletons; the top ten hold over 5%. The ends lost 5 bases at V and 5 bases at J; junction bases unmatched: 8. CDR1 is LNHDA and CDR2 is SQIVND in the germline V gene (reference sequence). The CDR3 totals 15 residues. The sequence derives from a woman between 50 and 59 years old with COVID-19, enrolled during active disease. The V call is TRBV19, the J call TRBJ1-5, with TRBD1 matching over 8 bases. Sample: peripheral blood. The DNA of the CDR3 is TGTGCCAGTAGTCCTGAGGACAGGGCCGATCAGCCCCAGCATTTT. Its protein is CASSPEDRADQPQHF.